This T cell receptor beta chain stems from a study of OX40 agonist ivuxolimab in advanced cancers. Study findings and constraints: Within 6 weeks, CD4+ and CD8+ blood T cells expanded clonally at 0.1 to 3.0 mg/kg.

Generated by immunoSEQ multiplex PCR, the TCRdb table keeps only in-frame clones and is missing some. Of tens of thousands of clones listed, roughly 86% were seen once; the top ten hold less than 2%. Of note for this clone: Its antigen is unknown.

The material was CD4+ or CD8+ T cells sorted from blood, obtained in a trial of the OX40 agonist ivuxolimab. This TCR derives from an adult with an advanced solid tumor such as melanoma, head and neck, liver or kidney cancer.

CDR3 bases: TGTGCCACCTCGTCCCACCCGTACAATGAGCAGTTCTTC. This codes for CATSSHPYNEQFF. The rearrangement joins TRBV15 to TRBJ2-1; D ambiguous. V dropped 8 bases and J dropped 4 bases, with 12 bases sitting between them. Per germline, CDR1 LNHNV and CDR2 YYDKDF (reference sequence). The CDR3 spans 13 residues.